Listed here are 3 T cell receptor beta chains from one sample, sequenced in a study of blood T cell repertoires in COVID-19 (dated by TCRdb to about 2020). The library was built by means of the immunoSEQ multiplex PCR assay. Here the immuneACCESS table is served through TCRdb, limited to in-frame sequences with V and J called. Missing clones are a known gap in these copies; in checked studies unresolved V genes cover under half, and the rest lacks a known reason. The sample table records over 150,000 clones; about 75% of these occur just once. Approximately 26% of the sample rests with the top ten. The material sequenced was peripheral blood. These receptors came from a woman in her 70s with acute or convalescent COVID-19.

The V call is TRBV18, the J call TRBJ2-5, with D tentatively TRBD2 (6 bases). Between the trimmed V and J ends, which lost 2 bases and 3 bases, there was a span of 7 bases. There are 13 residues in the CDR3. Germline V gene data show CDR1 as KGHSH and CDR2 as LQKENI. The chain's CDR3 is CASSPGGEETQYF. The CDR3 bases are TGTGCCAGCTCACCAGGAGGGGAAGAGACCCAGTACTTC.

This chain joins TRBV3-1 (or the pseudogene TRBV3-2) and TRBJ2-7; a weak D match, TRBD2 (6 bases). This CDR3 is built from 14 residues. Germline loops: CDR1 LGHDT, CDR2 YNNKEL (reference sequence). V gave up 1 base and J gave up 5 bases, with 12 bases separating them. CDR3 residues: CASSQGAPGDEQYF. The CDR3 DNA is TGTGCCAGCAGCCAAGGGGCCCCGGGGGACGAGCAGTACTTC.

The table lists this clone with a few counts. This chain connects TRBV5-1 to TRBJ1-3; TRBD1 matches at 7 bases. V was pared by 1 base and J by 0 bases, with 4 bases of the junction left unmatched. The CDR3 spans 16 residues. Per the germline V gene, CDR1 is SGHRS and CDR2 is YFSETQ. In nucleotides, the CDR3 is TGCGCCAGCAGCTTGAGGGACAGCAACTCTGGAAACACCATATATTTT. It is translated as CASSLRDSNSGNTIYF.